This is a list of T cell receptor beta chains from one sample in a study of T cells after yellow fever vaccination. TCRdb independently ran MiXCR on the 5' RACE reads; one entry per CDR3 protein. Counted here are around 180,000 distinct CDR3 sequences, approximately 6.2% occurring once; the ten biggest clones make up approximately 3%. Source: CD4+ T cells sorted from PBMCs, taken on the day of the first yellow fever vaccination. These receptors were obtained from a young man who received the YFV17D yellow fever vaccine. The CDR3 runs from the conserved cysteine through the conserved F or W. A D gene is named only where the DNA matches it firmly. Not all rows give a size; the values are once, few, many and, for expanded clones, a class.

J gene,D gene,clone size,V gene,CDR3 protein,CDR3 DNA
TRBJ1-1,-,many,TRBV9,CASSVRQEVTEAFF,TGTGCCAGCAGCGTACGTCAGGAGGTCACTGAAGCTTTCTTT
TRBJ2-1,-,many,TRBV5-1,CASSPGTYNEQFF,TGTGCCAGCAGCCCCGGCACCTACAATGAGCAGTTCTTC
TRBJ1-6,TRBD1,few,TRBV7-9,CASSLRLGTDNSPLHF,TGTGCCAGCAGCTTACGTCTCGGGACAGACAATTCACCCCTCCACTTT
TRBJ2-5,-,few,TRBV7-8,CASSRPSGQETQYF,TGTGCCAGCAGCCGCCCTTCGGGTCAAGAGACCCAGTACTTC
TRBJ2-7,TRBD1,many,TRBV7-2,CASMGDRGPYEQYF,TGTGCCAGCATGGGGGACAGGGGCCCCTACGAGCAGTACTTC
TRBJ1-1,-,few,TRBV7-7,CASSLTHGAEAFF,TGTGCTAGCAGCCTAACACATGGCGCTGAAGCTTTCTTT
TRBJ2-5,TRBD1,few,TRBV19,CASSAQGQFSQTQYF,TGTGCCAGTAGTGCTCAGGGACAGTTCTCGCAGACCCAGTACTTC
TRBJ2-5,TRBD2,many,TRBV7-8,CASSFSTSGETQYF,TGTGCCAGCAGCTTTTCAACTAGCGGGGAGACCCAGTACTTC
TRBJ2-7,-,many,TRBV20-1,CSASSGSHEQYF,TGCAGTGCTAGTTCAGGGAGCCACGAGCAGTACTTC
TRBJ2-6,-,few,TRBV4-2,CASSQAGSGANVLTF,TGTGCCAGCAGCCAAGCGGGGTCTGGGGCCAACGTCCTGACTTTC
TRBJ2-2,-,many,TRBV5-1,CASSNTVTGELFF,TGCGCCAGCAGCAACACAGTCACCGGGGAGCTGTTTTTT
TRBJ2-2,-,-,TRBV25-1,CASSETDNTGELFF,TGTGCCAGCAGTGAAACAGATAACACCGGGGAGCTGTTTTTT
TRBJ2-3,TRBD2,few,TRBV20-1,CSARGTRGADTQYF,TGCAGTGCTAGAGGGACTAGAGGCGCAGATACGCAGTATTTT
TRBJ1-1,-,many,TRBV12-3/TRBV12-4,CASSRRSIGTEAFF,TGTGCCAGCAGCCGTAGGTCGATCGGCACTGAAGCTTTCTTT
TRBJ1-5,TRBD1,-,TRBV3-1,CASSQGPEQPQHF,TGTGCCAGTTCACAGGGGCCGGAGCAGCCCCAGCATTTT
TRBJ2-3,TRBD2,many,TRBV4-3,CASSQAASGATDTQYF,TGCGCCAGCAGCCAAGCGGCTAGCGGGGCTACAGATACGCAGTATTTT
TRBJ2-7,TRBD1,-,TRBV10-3,CAISESPRTGSNEQYF,TGTGCCATCAGTGAGTCGCCCAGGACAGGGTCCAACGAGCAGTACTTC
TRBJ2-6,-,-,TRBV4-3,CASSQDHASGANVLTF,TGCGCCAGCAGCCAAGATCATGCCTCTGGGGCCAACGTCCTGACTTTC
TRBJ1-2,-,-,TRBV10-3,CAIRSSLVVGYTF,TGTGCCATCAGGAGCAGCTTAGTGGTTGGCTACACCTTC
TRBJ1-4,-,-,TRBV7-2,CASSLGGRNEKLFF,TGTGCCAGCAGCTTAGGGGGACGGAATGAAAAACTGTTTTTT
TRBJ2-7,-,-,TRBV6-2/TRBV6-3,CASSYINNYEQYF,TGTGCCAGCAGTTACATTAACAACTACGAGCAGTACTTC
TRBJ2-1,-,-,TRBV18,CASSPPAGYEQFF,TGTGCCAGCTCACCACCGGCAGGTTATGAGCAGTTCTTC
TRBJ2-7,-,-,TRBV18,CASSPPQGNEQYF,TGTGCCAGCTCACCACCTCAGGGTAACGAGCAGTACTTC
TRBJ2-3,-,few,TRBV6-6,CASRSGSDTQYF,TGTGCCAGCAGGTCAGGGTCCGATACGCAGTATTTT
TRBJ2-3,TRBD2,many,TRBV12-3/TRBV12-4,CASSPQRGSDTQYF,TGTGCCAGCAGTCCGCAGCGGGGGTCAGATACGCAGTATTTT
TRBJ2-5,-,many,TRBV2,CASMGRGQETQYF,TGTGCCAGCATGGGGAGAGGACAAGAGACCCAGTACTTC
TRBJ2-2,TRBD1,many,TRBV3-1,CASSFRTGTVTGELFF,TGTGCCAGCAGCTTTCGGACCGGGACAGTCACCGGGGAGCTGTTTTTT
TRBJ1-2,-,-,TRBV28,CASLPFGTSGYTF,TGTGCCAGCCTGCCCTTTGGTACGAGTGGCTACACCTTC
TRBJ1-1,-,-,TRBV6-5,CASSYSTGSTEAFF,TGTGCCAGCAGTTACTCGACCGGGAGCACTGAAGCTTTCTTT
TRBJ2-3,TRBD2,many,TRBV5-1,CASSQGLAVADTQYF,TGCGCCAGCAGCCAGGGACTAGCGGTTGCAGATACGCAGTATTTT
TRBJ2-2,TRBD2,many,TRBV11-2,CASSPGTGLAGRRGGELFF,TGTGCCAGCAGCCCAGGGACGGGACTAGCGGGACGACGGGGCGGGGAGCTGTTTTTT
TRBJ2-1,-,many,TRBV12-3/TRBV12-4,CASSPWGGGSYNEQFF,TGTGCCAGCAGCCCGTGGGGAGGGGGCTCCTACAATGAGCAGTTCTTC
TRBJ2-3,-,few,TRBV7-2,CASSFGPGLASAGTQYF,-
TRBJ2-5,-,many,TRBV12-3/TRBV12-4,CASSLGVSGETQYF,TGTGCCAGCAGTTTAGGTGTCAGCGGAGAGACCCAGTACTTC
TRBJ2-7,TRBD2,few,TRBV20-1,CSAPGGPFYEQYF,TGCAGTGCCCCGGGGGGGCCCTTTTACGAGCAGTACTTC
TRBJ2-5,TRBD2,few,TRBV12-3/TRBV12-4,CASRGGLEETQYF,TGTGCCAGCCGCGGGGGACTAGAAGAGACCCAGTACTTC
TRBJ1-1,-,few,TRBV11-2,CASSLDGVGHFMNTEAFF,TGTGCCAGCAGCTTAGATGGTGTCGGTCACTTCATGAACACTGAAGCTTTCTTT
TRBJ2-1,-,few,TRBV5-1,CASSLGSGADSYNEQFF,TGCGCCAGCAGCTTGGGTTCCGGAGCTGACTCCTACAATGAGCAGTTCTTC
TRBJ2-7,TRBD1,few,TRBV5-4,CASSSYLTGASYEQYF,TGTGCCAGCAGCTCTTACCTTACAGGGGCCTCCTACGAGCAGTACTTC
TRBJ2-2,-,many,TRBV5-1,CASSLGFTNTGELFF,TGCGCCAGCAGCTTGGGGTTTACGAACACCGGGGAGCTGTTTTTT
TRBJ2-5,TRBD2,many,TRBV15,CATSRDAGGPETQYF,TGTGCCACCAGCAGAGATGCGGGGGGTCCGGAGACCCAGTACTTC
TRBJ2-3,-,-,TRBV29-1,CSTRGSSTDTQYF,TGCAGCACCAGGGGTTCTAGCACAGATACGCAGTATTTT
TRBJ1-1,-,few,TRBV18,CASSPSLDTEAFF,TGTGCCAGCTCCCCTTCCCTGGACACTGAAGCTTTCTTT
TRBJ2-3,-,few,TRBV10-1,CASSDRSGMRTDTQYF,TGCGCCAGCAGTGATCGCTCAGGGATGAGGACAGATACGCAGTATTTT
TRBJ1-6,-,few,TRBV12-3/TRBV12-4,CASSLAGGSGSPLHF,TGTGCCAGCAGTTTAGCGGGGGGCTCCGGTTCACCCCTCCACTTT
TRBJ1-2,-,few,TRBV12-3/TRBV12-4,CASRSTGPGALGYTF,TGTGCCAGCAGGTCTACAGGGCCCGGGGCTTTGGGCTACACCTTC
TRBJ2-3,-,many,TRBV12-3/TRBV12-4,CASSFLSTDTQYF,TGTGCCAGCAGTTTCCTTAGCACAGATACGCAGTATTTT
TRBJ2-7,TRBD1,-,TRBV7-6,CASSRDRFLEQYF,TGTGCCAGCAGCCGGGACAGGTTCCTCGAGCAGTACTTC
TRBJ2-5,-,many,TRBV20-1,CSARLQQETQYF,TGCAGTGCTAGACTCCAGCAAGAGACCCAGTACTTC
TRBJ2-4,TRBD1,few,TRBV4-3,CASSQDTQTGGSYF,TGCGCCAGCAGCCAAGATACCCAGACAGGGGGCTCGTACTTC
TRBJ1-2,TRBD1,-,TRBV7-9,CASSKGTGDGYTF,TGTGCCAGCAGCAAGGGGACAGGGGATGGCTACACCTTC
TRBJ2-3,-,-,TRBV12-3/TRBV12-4,CASSRDWGVDTQYF,TGTGCCAGCAGCCGGGACTGGGGTGTTGATACGCAGTATTTT
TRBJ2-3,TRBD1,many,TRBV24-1,CATAGQGRTDTQYF,TGTGCCACCGCCGGACAGGGGCGCACAGATACGCAGTATTTT
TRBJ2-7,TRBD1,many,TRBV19,CASSVDRGYEQYF,TGTGCCAGTAGTGTCGACAGGGGCTACGAGCAGTACTTC
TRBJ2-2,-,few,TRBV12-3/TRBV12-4,CASSPWANTGELFF,TGTGCCAGCAGTCCGTGGGCGAACACCGGGGAGCTGTTTTTT
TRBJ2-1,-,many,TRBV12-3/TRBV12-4,CASSLREQFF,TGTGCCAGCAGTCTCCGGGAGCAGTTCTTC
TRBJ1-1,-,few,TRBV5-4,CASSRGGRLNTEAFF,TGTGCCAGCAGTCGGGGCGGCAGGCTGAACACTGAAGCTTTCTTT
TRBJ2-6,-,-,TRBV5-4,CASSDQSSGANVLTF,TGTGCCAGCAGCGACCAAAGCTCTGGGGCCAACGTCCTGACTTTC